Presented here are 2 T cell receptor beta chains from one specimen sequenced in a study of cytotoxic CD8 clonotypes in ibrutinib-treated CLL. Clones were sequenced by immunoSEQ multiplex PCR, and TCRdb holds only the in-frame ones, with some missing. Here the sample spans about 140,000 clones, approximately 77% being singletons. The sequencing here drew on PBMCs, taken after 12 months of ibrutinib treatment. All receptors derive from a human donor with chronic lymphocytic leukemia.

This clone was seen only once. Other DNA sequences from this sample encode an identical CDR3 as well. The chain joins TRBV5-1 to TRBJ2-7; tentatively, D is TRBD2 (6 bases). CDR1 is SGHRS, CDR2 YFSETQ, per germline. The V end was cut by 0 bases, the J end by 3 bases, with 13 bases between. This CDR3 is built from 15 residues. CDR3 residues: CASSLGGSGLYEQYF. For the CDR3, the DNA is TGCGCCAGCAGCTTGGGGGGGAGCGGGCTCTACGAGCAGTACTTC.

The V gene is TRBV6-5, the J gene TRBJ2-7; D is perhaps TRBD1 (5 bases). Germline V gene lookup returns CDR1 MNHEY and CDR2 SVGAGI. Trimming took off 0 bases at V and 4 bases at J, with 13 bases between the two ends. There are 15 residues in the CDR3. CDR3 coding DNA: TGTGCCAGCAGTTACTCTAGGGGTGTGGGATACGAGCAGTACTTC. This gives the protein CASSYSRGVGYEQYF.